This T cell receptor (beta chain) originates from a study of CD8+ T cells in alopecia areata. Study-wide findings and caveats: Just one nonresponder means the tie between baseline CD8+ expansion and response stays uncertain. Under tofacitinib, fewer expanded CD8+ clones appeared among the top 100 scalp clones.

As to treatment: oral pan-JAK inhibitor, 5-10 mg twice daily. Germline values: CDR1 SGHTA, CDR2 FQGTGA. The CDR3 consists of 15 residues. The V end was cut by 0 bases, the J end by 3 bases, with 10 bases between. Extracted from the samples, RNA was reverse transcribed into cDNA to serve as the sequencing template. TCRdb's copy holds only in-frame clones and misses some; the assay was immunoSEQ multiplex PCR. There are 70,000 or so clones in the sample; 29% occur only once, and just under 15% lies in the top ten. This clone has just a few counts. Its antigen is currently unknown. The sequenced sample was CD8+ T cells sorted from blood, obtained at week 4, from a patient treated with tofacitinib. This clonotype was sampled from a human donor with alopecia areata. The V gene is TRBV7-3, the J gene TRBJ2-3; D remains ambiguous. This CDR3 is CASSLTLSQTDTQYF. CDR3 coding DNA: TGTGCCAGCAGCTTAACTTTATCCCAGACAGATACGCAGTATTTT.